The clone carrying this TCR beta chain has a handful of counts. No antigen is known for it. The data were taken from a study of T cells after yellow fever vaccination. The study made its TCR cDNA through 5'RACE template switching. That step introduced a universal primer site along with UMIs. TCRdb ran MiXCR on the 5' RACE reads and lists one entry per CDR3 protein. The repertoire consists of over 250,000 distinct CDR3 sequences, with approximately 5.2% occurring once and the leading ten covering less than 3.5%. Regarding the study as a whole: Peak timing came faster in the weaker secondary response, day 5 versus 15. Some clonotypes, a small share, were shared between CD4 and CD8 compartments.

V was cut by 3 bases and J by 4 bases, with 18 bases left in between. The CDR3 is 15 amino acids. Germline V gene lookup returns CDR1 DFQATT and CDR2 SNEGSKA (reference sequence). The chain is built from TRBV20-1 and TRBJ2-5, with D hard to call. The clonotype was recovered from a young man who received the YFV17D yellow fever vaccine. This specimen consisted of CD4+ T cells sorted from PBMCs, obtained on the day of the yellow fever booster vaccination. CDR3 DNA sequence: TGCAGTGCTAGGAAGTCACACACGTCCAGAGAGACCCAGTACTTC. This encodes CSARKSHTSRETQYF.